The 17 T cell receptor beta chains given below trace back to one sample, sequenced in a study of CD8 T cells in ankylosing spondylitis. Study conclusions and caveats: Ankylosing spondylitis blood appeared to be characterized by a TCR beta motif of eight highly homologous variants.

Their antigens are not known. TCRdb reanalysed the 5' RACE reads using MiXCR and keeps one entry per CDR3 protein. The sample gives more than 400,000 distinct CDR3 sequences, roughly 5.3% of which show up once; around 3.6% is in the top ten. Sequencing was carried out using blood, either unsorted or a sorted T cell fraction (not recorded which). The source is a male donor with ankylosing spondylitis.

This clonotype was found many times. The rearrangement links TRBV6-1 to TRBJ1-4; 9 bases agree with TRBD1. The junction had 5 bases not matched to a gene; V was cut back by 6 bases and J by 0 bases. This CDR3 contains 16 residues. Germline V gives CDR1 MNHNS, CDR2 SASEGT. The CDR3 nucleotides read TGTGCCAGCAGACCTGGACAGGGGTCAACTAATGAAAAACTGTTTTTT. It yields the protein CASRPGQGSTNEKLFF.

There are a few counts of this clonotype. This chain connects TRBV11-3 to TRBJ2-7; TRBD2 is a possible D gene (6 bases). Trimming took 9 bases from V and 8 from J, leaving 23 bases between them. Germline CDR1 is SGHNT and CDR2 is YENEEA. The CDR3 is 14 amino acids. The CDR3 bases are TGTGCCAGGGAGGGCTTCGGTGTTGGGGGGAAGCAGTACTTC. Translated, it gives CAREGFGVGGKQYF. The full variable domain, in which reference TRBV11-3 and TRBJ2-7 provide the parts outside the CDR3, is EAGVVQSPRYKIIEKKQPVAFWCNPISGHNTLYWYLQNLGQGPELLIRYENEEAVDDSQLPKDRFSAERLKGVDSTLKIQPAELGDSAVYLCAREGFGVGGKQYFGPGTRLTVT.

The genes are TRBV29-1 and TRBJ2-6, with no clear D. Germline CDR1 and CDR2: SQVTM and ANQGSEA. The germline V and J ends were trimmed by 4 bases and 2 bases, with 18 bases remaining between them. This CDR3 contains 17 residues. The CDR3 nucleotides are TGCAGCGTTGGTCAGTTCCTTAGGAAGACTGGGGCCAACGTCCTGACTTTC. This sequence encodes CSVGQFLRKTGANVLTF.

This clonotype was detected a few times. CDR3 DNA sequence: TGCGCCAGCATAATTCCCGGAGGCTCTTCTAACTATGGCTACACCTTC. This gives the protein CASIIPGGSSNYGYTF. The V and J genes are TRBV4-3 and TRBJ1-2, with D unresolved. Trimming took 7 bases from V and 0 from J, leaving 18 bases between them. The CDR3 contains 16 residues. Germline V gene lookup returns CDR1 LGHNA and CDR2 YSLEER.

This clonotype was recorded many times. The rearrangement uses TRBV5-1 and TRBJ2-5; 13 bases align to TRBD2. The V and J ends lost 4 bases and 0 bases, in that order; junction bases with no gene match: 9. The CDR3 spans 18 residues. Per the germline V gene, CDR1 is SGHRS and CDR2 is YFSETQ. The CDR3 is CASSRGLAGENYQETQYF. Written as DNA, the CDR3 is TGCGCCAGCAGCCGCGGACTAGCGGGGGAGAACTACCAAGAGACCCAGTACTTC.

This clonotype was seen many times. V is TRBV7-8 and J is TRBJ2-1, with 11 bases aligning to TRBD2. The CDR3 length is 15 residues. V shed 3 bases, J shed 8 bases, and the junction held 6 bases outside the gene matches. Germline-derived CDR1 and CDR2 are SGHVS and FQNEAQ. The CDR3 nucleotides are TGTGCCAGCAGCTTCGTAGCGGGGGGGCAGGATGAGCAGTTCTTC. Residues: CASSFVAGGQDEQFF.

This clonotype was detected ten times or more. This sequence joins TRBV12-3 or TRBV12-4 and TRBJ2-1; 8 bases agree with TRBD2. With 5 bases clipped from V and 1 base from J, the junction kept 7 bases outside the gene matches. The CDR3 extends over 16 amino acids. CDR3 sequence: CASSPRGLESYNEQFF. CDR3 DNA: TGTGCCAGCAGTCCGCGGGGACTAGAATCCTACAATGAGCAGTTCTTC.

At least ten counts were recorded for this clonotype. This rearrangement joins TRBV12-3 or TRBV12-4 to TRBJ1-2; 8 bases agree with TRBD1. Trimming removed 2 bases from V and 6 bases from J; junction bases left unmatched: 5. There are 14 residues in the CDR3. The CDR3 nucleotides read TGTGCCAGCAGTTTAAGGGCAGGGGGCGATGGCTACACCTTC. Its protein product is CASSLRAGGDGYTF.

This clonotype came up a few times. The gene calls are TRBV11-2 and TRBJ1-1; D is unresolved. Trimming cost V 2 bases and J 4 bases, with 8 bases left between them. This CDR3 comprises 13 residues. CDR1 and CDR2 from the germline V gene are SGHAT and FQNNGV. CDR3 DNA sequence: TGTGCCAGCAGCTTAAAAAGGGTCACTGAAGCTTTCTTT. It yields the protein CASSLKRVTEAFF.

This clonotype was seen ten or more times. J is TRBJ1-1 and V is TRBV5-1; 7 nucleotides agree with TRBD1. Trimming took 1 base from V and 5 from J; bases not matched to a gene: 14. The length of the CDR3 is 17 residues. Germline values: CDR1 SGHRS, CDR2 YFSETQ. For the CDR3, the DNA is TGCGCCAGCAGCTTGACCAATAGTCGGGACAGTGGTACTGAAGCTTTCTTT. Residues: CASSLTNSRDSGTEAFF.

This clonotype was picked up many times. CDR3 nucleotides: TGCGCCAGCAGCCAGTCAGGGGTCTGGCCTGAAGCTTTCTTT. As protein: CASSQSGVWPEAFF. The chain is built from TRBV4-3 and TRBJ1-1, with a possible D match to TRBD1 (6 bases). This CDR3 spans 14 amino acids. V lost 3 bases to trimming and J lost 6 bases, with 14 bases between them. In germline, CDR1 is LGHNA, CDR2 YSLEER.

The J gene is TRBJ2-1, the V gene TRBV28; D may match TRBD1 or TRBD2 (5 bases each). This CDR3 has 15 amino acids. Deletions cut 3 bases from V and 2 bases from J, with 11 bases between. Germline assignment: CDR1 MDHEN and CDR2 SYDVKM. In nucleotides, the CDR3 is TGTGCCAGCAGTTTCGGGGCGGGTGCCTACAATGAGCAGTTCTTC. This gives the protein CASSFGAGAYNEQFF.

This clonotype was detected ten times or more. The gene calls are TRBV11-2 and TRBJ2-7; 8 bases agree with TRBD1. In germline, CDR1 is SGHAT, CDR2 FQNNGV. V lost 4 bases and J lost 6; bases outside the gene matches: 14. This CDR3 region has 16 residues. CDR3 amino acids: CASSSNRDRPLGEQYF. The CDR3 coding sequence is TGTGCCAGCAGCTCGAACCGGGACAGGCCGTTGGGCGAGCAGTACTTC.

The chain links TRBV20-1 to TRBJ2-5, with D perhaps being TRBD1 or TRBD2 (6 bases each). This CDR3 is built from 13 residues. From germline, CDR1 is DFQATT and CDR2 SNEGSKA (reference sequence). V was cut by 6 bases and J by 3 bases, with 14 bases left in between. This CDR3 is CSAGGQKKETQYF. The DNA of the CDR3 is TGCAGTGCGGGAGGACAGAAAAAAGAGACCCAGTACTTC.

The rearrangement joins TRBV28 to TRBJ2-7; D may be TRBD1 (6 bases). The CDR3 is made up of 14 amino acids. Germline V gives CDR1 MDHEN, CDR2 SYDVKM. Between the trimmed V and J ends, which lost 5 bases and 2 bases, there was a span of 13 bases. The CDR3 here is CASSRTALTYEQYF. The CDR3 DNA reads TGTGCCAGCAGTCGGACAGCGCTGACCTACGAGCAGTACTTC.

This clonotype came up many times. V gene TRBV20-1 combines with J gene TRBJ2-5, with TRBD2 matching over 9 bases. The germline CDR1 and CDR2 sequences are DFQATT and SNEGSKA (reference sequence). V lost 2 bases to trimming and J lost 5 bases; unmatched junction nucleotides: 6. The CDR3 is made up of 14 amino acids. The CDR3 spells CSARSGLAGETQYF. In nucleotides, the CDR3 is TGCAGTGCTAGATCGGGACTAGCAGGGGAGACCCAGTACTTC.

The chain combines TRBV20-1 with TRBJ2-7; 10 positions agree with TRBD2. Germline V lookup: CDR1 DFQATT, CDR2 SNEGSKA (reference sequence). Trimming at V came to 5 bases and at J to 10 bases, leaving 8 bases not matched to a gene. This CDR3 spans 12 amino acids. The CDR3 sequence is CSAVAGGGVQYF. CDR3 nucleotides: TGCAGTGCTGTAGCGGGAGGAGGGGTACAGTACTTC.